Each of the 5 T cell receptor beta chains below was sequenced from the same sample in a study of Ad26.COV2.S vaccination and SARS-CoV-2 variants. The sample's treatment: about 20 received Ad26.COV2.S at low or high dose, single or two shots; about five received placebo; per-sample allocation not given. Sampling took place 63 days after the first vaccine or placebo injection. The data were produced by immunoSEQ multiplex PCR, yet TCRdb's version contains in-frame clones alone and is incomplete. The sample has around 450,000 clones; 80% to 90% are singletons. Sequencing was performed on peripheral blood, taken in a trial of Ad26.COV2.S vaccine versus placebo. Receptors were obtained from a person aged 18-60 years who received the Ad26.COV2.S COVID-19 vaccine or a placebo.

This clone was observed a single time. The chain has TRBV7-2 and TRBJ2-3; 10 bases agree with TRBD2. The V gene end was trimmed by 2 bases and the J gene end by 5 bases; junction bases not matched to a gene: 7. Germline lookup yields CDR1 SGHTA and CDR2 FQGNSA. The CDR3 runs to 16 residues. The CDR3 DNA is TGTGCCAGCAGCTTATCTAGCGGGAGAATAAGAGATACGCAGTATTTT. Translation: CASSLSSGRIRDTQYF. Variable domain in full (rest from reference TRBV7-2 and TRBJ2-3): GAGVSQSPSNKVTEKGKDVELRCDPISGHTALYWYRQSLGQGLEFLIYFQGNSAPDKSGLPSDRFSAERTGGSVSTLTIQRTQQEDSAVYLCASSLSSGRIRDTQYFGPGTRLTVL.

The CDR3 sequence: CASSFRTPTDTQYF. CDR3 sequence (DNA): TGTGCCAGCAGCTTCAGGACTCCCACAGATACGCAGTATTTT. V usage is TRBV7-3 and J usage is TRBJ2-3, with D perhaps TRBD2 (5 bases). Per germline, CDR1 SGHTA and CDR2 FQGTGA. V lost 3 bases, J lost 2 bases, and 9 bases lay in between. The CDR3 spans 14 residues.

In its sample, this clone was seen a few times. Other DNA variants within this sample encode the same CDR3. The V and J genes are TRBV5-4 and TRBJ2-3; D call uncertain. Germline values: CDR1 SGHNT, CDR2 YYREEE (reference sequence). The CDR3 is 12 amino acids. Between the trimmed V and J ends, which lost 2 bases and 3 bases, there was a span of 4 bases. The CDR3 protein is CASSLDTDTQYF. The CDR3 region has the DNA TGTGCCAGCAGCTTAGATACAGATACGCAGTATTTT. Variable domain in full (rest from reference TRBV5-4 and TRBJ2-3): ETGVTQSPTHLIKTRGQQVTLRCSSQSGHNTVSWYQQALGQGPQFIFQYYREEENGRGNFPPRFSGLQFPNYSSELNVNALELDDSALYLCASSLDTDTQYFGPGTRLTVL.

The chain links TRBV25-1 to TRBJ1-1, with TRBD1 identical over 8 bases. V was pared by 3 bases and J by 0 bases, with 3 bases of the junction left unmatched. Germline V gene sequence: CDR1 MGHDK, CDR2 SYGVNS. CDR3 length: 15 residues. The CDR3 DNA sequence: TGTGCCAGCAGTGAGGTGGACAGGGTGAACACTGAAGCTTTCTTT. Translated: CASSEVDRVNTEAFF.

The chain recombines TRBV19 with TRBJ1-2; tentative D call: TRBD1 (6 bases). V was pared by 7 bases and J by 3 bases, with 15 bases between. The CDR3 is 14 residues long. Germline CDR1 and CDR2: LNHDA and SQIVND (reference sequence). The CDR3 DNA is TGTGCCAGTACCGCGGCCAGGGGCTACTATGGCTACACCTTC. Its protein is CASTAARGYYGYTF.